These 10 T cell receptor beta chains originate from one sample sequenced in a study of OX40 agonist ivuxolimab in advanced cancers. TCRdb's table, derived via immunoSEQ multiplex PCR, lists solely in-frame clones and lacks some. Here the sample spans tens of thousands of clones, about 90% being singletons. The material sequenced was CD4+ or CD8+ T cells sorted from blood, taken in a trial of the OX40 agonist ivuxolimab. The receptor source for this set is an adult with an advanced solid tumor such as melanoma, head and neck, liver or kidney cancer.

In this sample, this clone turned up once. The chain recombines TRBV7-9 with TRBJ2-6, with D possibly matching TRBD1 (6 bases). Germline V CDR1 and CDR2: SEHNR, FQNEAQ (reference sequence). The CDR3 is 16 amino acids. V lost 5 bases to trimming and J lost 0 bases, with 11 bases between them. CDR3 sequence reads: CASSRGQYSGANVLTF. CDR3 DNA sequence: TGTGCCAGCAGCCGCGGACAGTACTCTGGGGCCAACGTCCTGACTTTC.

This rearrangement joins TRBV5-1 to TRBJ1-1; TRBD1 agrees at 8 bases. The germline V gene has CDR1 SGHRS and CDR2 YFSETQ. V trimming: 4 bases; J trimming: 7 bases; junction bases outside the gene matches: 9. The CDR3 has 14 amino acids. The CDR3 protein is CASSQDRVGNEAFF. The CDR3 DNA reads as TGCGCCAGCAGCCAGGACAGGGTAGGAAATGAAGCTTTCTTT.

The chain joins TRBV19 to TRBJ1-2; D remains ambiguous. Germline CDR1 reads LNHDA; CDR2 reads SQIVND (reference sequence). Trimming took off 5 bases at V and 0 bases at J, with 10 bases between the two ends. CDR3 length: 14 residues. The CDR3 spells CASSSSIANYGYTF. The CDR3 nucleotides are TGTGCCAGTAGTTCGTCTATAGCTAACTATGGCTACACCTTC.

The J gene is TRBJ2-3, the V gene TRBV7-9, with 13 bases fitting TRBD2. The CDR3 totals 19 residues. V was pared by 5 bases and J by 1 base, with 12 bases of the junction left unmatched. Germline-derived CDR1 and CDR2 are SEHNR and FQNEAQ (reference sequence). The CDR3 nucleotides are TGTGCCAGCAGCACCTCCACTAGCGGGAGGGGGCGGGGCACAGATACGCAGTATTTT. It codes for CASSTSTSGRGRGTDTQYF.

The gene calls are TRBV5-1 and TRBJ2-1; 12 nucleotides agree with TRBD2. Germline CDR1 is SGHRS and CDR2 is YFSETQ. This CDR3 comprises 16 residues. With 4 bases clipped from V and 2 bases from J, the junction kept 4 bases outside the gene matches. The DNA of the CDR3 is TGCGCCAGCAGCATCGGACTAGCGGGAACCTACAATGAGCAGTTCTTC. Protein sequence: CASSIGLAGTYNEQFF.

The gene calls are TRBV25-1 and TRBJ1-2; no clear D gene. V was cut by 7 bases and J by 8 bases, with 5 bases left in between. This CDR3 spans 9 amino acids. CDR1 MGHDK and CDR2 SYGVNS come from the germline V gene. Here the CDR3 DNA reads TGTGCCAGCACGCGAGGCTACACCTTC. Amino acids: CASTRGYTF.

The chain recombines TRBV7-2 with TRBJ1-5; 7 nucleotides agree with TRBD1. Losses at the gene ends were 2 bases for V and 0 bases for J; bases not matched to a gene: 1. Germline V lookup: CDR1 SGHTA, CDR2 FQGNSA. The CDR3 has 15 amino acids. The CDR3 DNA reads as TGTGCCAGCAGCTTACAGGGGGGTAGCAATCAGCCCCAGCATTTT. As protein: CASSLQGGSNQPQHF.

The genes are TRBV11-1 and TRBJ2-1, with D maybe TRBD1 (5 bases). Trimming took off 3 bases at V and 5 bases at J, with 14 bases between the two ends. Germline-derived CDR1 and CDR2 are SGHAT and FQDESV (reference sequence). CDR3 size: 15 residues. CDR3 nucleotide sequence: TGTGCCAGCAGCTTCTGGAAAGGGGCTAACAATGAGCAGTTCTTC. Translated: CASSFWKGANNEQFF. The whole variable domain, remainder taken from reference TRBV11-1 and TRBJ2-1, is EAEVAQSPRYKITEKSQAVAFWCDPISGHATLYWYRQILGQGPELLVQFQDESVVDDSQLPKDRFSAERLKGVDSTLKIQPAELGDSAMYLCASSFWKGANNEQFFGPGTRLTVL.

This rearrangement joins TRBV4-3 to TRBJ2-7; 12 bases are shared with TRBD1. J gave up 4 bases and V 3 bases, and 7 bases lay outside the gene matches. The length of the CDR3 is 16 residues. Germline CDR1 and CDR2: LGHNA and YSLEER. CDR3 region: CASSHYSGQGAYEQYF. The CDR3 region has the DNA TGCGCCAGCAGCCATTATTCGGGACAGGGGGCGTACGAGCAGTACTTC.

This chain joins TRBV7-9 and TRBJ2-5, with a possible D match to TRBD1 (6 bases). CDR3 length equals 15 residues. Germline CDR1 SEHNR, CDR2 FQNEAQ (reference sequence). V dropped 2 bases and J dropped 3 bases, with 13 bases sitting between them. CDR3: CASSLFRTAKETQYF. The CDR3 DNA reads TGTGCCAGCAGCTTATTCCGGACAGCCAAAGAGACCCAGTACTTC. Looking up the rest from reference TRBV7-9 and TRBJ2-5 gives the full variable domain: DTGVSQNPRHKITKRGQNVTFRCDPISEHNRLYWYRQTLGQGPEFLTYFQNEAQLEKSRLLSDRFSAERPKGSFSTLEIQRTEQGDSAMYLCASSLFRTAKETQYFGPGTRLLVL.